Included here is one T cell receptor (beta chain) sequence, with context. The sample comes from a study of blood T cell repertoires in COVID-19. Study context: There were acute and convalescent COVID-19 samples, and they came from the United States, Italy and Spain. In each case, the material was cDNA or gDNA derived from T cells, B-cell-depleted T cells, or PBMCs.

This CDR3 has 13 residues. CDR1 SGHRS and CDR2 YFSETQ come from the germline V gene. V lost 4 bases and J 9 bases, leaving 16 bases between the germline ends. In the original processing: Reference gene primer amplification yielded estimated nucleated cell counts. Here immunoSEQ multiplex PCR was the method, and the copy in TCRdb shows in-frame clones only, minus some. V and J calls and clone size are copied from that table; D and trimming were computed from the DNA. This sample yields 300,000 or so clones, of which 80% to 90% are seen a single time; approximately 4% belongs to the top ten. This chain joins TRBV5-1 and TRBJ1-2; possible D gene TRBD1, 5 bases. The sequencing input was PBMCs or T cells enriched from blood (not recorded which). The TCR originated in a woman between 35 and 50 years old with acute COVID-19. The CDR3, as DNA: TGCGCCAGCAGCCCGGGACTCGACATGAGCTACACCTTC. As protein: CASSPGLDMSYTF.